Below are 31 T cell receptor beta chains sequenced from a single sample in a study of post-analysis software for immune sequencing data. Whole-study findings and limits: With TRBV5-6, TRBV5-1 and TRBV20-1 included, about five TRBV segments were more frequent in patients than in controls.

Which antigens these TCRs recognize remains unknown. Unique molecular identifiers featured in each of the TCR beta cDNA libraries. TCRdb re-called the PCR reads through MiXCR, storing one row per CDR3 protein. The repertoire has a few hundred thousand distinct CDR3 sequences, over 35% of them found once; the top ten carry about 12%. The sequenced material came from blood. Every receptor here comes from a girl between 5 and 17 years old with multiple sclerosis.

This clonotype was counted at least ten times. The chain links TRBV24-1 to TRBJ2-1; a possible D gene is TRBD2 (6 bases). Per germline, CDR1 KGHDR and CDR2 SFDVKD. The CDR3 consists of 12 residues. V gave up 3 bases and J gave up 11 bases, with 10 bases separating them. CDR3 amino acids: CATSDRLEKQFF. In nucleotides, the CDR3 is TGTGCCACCAGTGATCGACTAGAAAAGCAGTTCTTC.

This clonotype was observed at least ten times. CDR3 loop: CAIMARETQYF. CDR3 nucleotides: TGTGCCATCATGGCAAGAGAGACCCAGTACTTC. V gene TRBV10-3 combines with J gene TRBJ2-5; D remains unclear. CDR3 length: 11 amino acids. The germline CDR1 and CDR2 sequences are ENHRY and SYGVKD. Trimming stripped 7 bases from V and 4 bases from J, with 7 bases between.

In regard to this clonotype: This may arise from a read error, as a much more abundant clone is one base away. DNA for the CDR3: TGTGCCAGCAGCTTGCGGGAGTTCGACGAGCAGTACTTC. It yields the protein CASSLREFDEQYF. The V gene is TRBV5-5, the J gene TRBJ2-5, with D possibly matching TRBD2 (6 bases). The DNA matches TRBJ2-7 better at its end, which makes the J call doubtful. Per germline, CDR1 SGHKS and CDR2 YYEKEE (reference sequence). The CDR3 spans 13 residues.

V gene TRBV30 combines with J gene TRBJ2-5; 15 bases agree with TRBD2. This CDR3 is 19 amino acids long. CDR1 is GTSNPN, CDR2 SVGIG, per germline (reference sequence). V shed 4 bases, J shed 4 bases, and the junction held 16 bases outside the gene matches. Here the CDR3 reads CAWKSGRTSGRAGGETQYF. CDR3 sequence (DNA): TGTGCCTGGAAATCAGGGAGGACTAGCGGGAGGGCCGGAGGAGAGACCCAGTACTTC.

The sample holds one count of this clonotype. V and J are TRBV20-1 and TRBJ1-1; 9 positions match TRBD1. After removal of 4 bases from V and 0 bases from J, the junction contained 3 bases not matched to a gene. CDR1 and CDR2 from the germline V gene are DFQATT and SNEGSKA (reference sequence). This CDR3 is built from 14 residues. In DNA, the CDR3 is TGCAGTGCTACTGGACAGGGGCTGAACACTGAAGCTTTCTTT. Protein sequence: CSATGQGLNTEAFF.

The chain carries TRBV9 and TRBJ2-3; D gene uncertain. CDR1 SGDLS and CDR2 YYNGEE come from the germline V gene. This CDR3 contains 15 residues. V was clipped by 0 bases and J by 3 bases, with 11 bases between them. CDR3 sequence: CASSVGTTGTDTQYF. In DNA form, the CDR3 reads TGTGCCAGCAGCGTAGGTACTACGGGTACAGATACGCAGTATTTT.

The chain has TRBV25-1 and TRBJ2-5; possible D gene TRBD2, 6 bases. This CDR3 contains 15 residues. In germline, CDR1 is MGHDK, CDR2 SYGVNS. With 1 base removed from V and 1 base from J, the gap between germline ends came to 10 bases. CDR3 sequence (DNA): TGTGCCAGCAGTGAATCGGGACTCGCCCAAGAGACCCAGTACTTC. It encodes CASSESGLAQETQYF.

The chain recombines TRBV20-1 with TRBJ1-1; D remains ambiguous. Trimming stripped 4 bases from V and 0 bases from J, with 9 bases between. The CDR3 covers 13 residues. The germline gives CDR1 DFQATT, CDR2 SNEGSKA (reference sequence). CDR3 region: CSAMEGLNTEAFF. CDR3 nucleotides: TGCAGTGCTATGGAGGGTTTGAACACTGAAGCTTTCTTT.

The chain uses TRBV7-9 and TRBJ2-7; 8 nucleotides agree with TRBD2. Trimming took 5 bases from V and 3 from J; bases not matched to a gene: 6. Germline V gives CDR1 SEHNR, CDR2 FQNEAQ (reference sequence). CDR3 size: 14 residues. CDR3 bases: TGTGCCAGCAGCCCGACGGCGGGAGGCTACGAGCAGTACTTC. As protein: CASSPTAGGYEQYF. The whole variable domain, remainder taken from reference TRBV7-9 and TRBJ2-7, is DTGVSQNPRHKITKRGQNVTFRCDPISEHNRLYWYRQTLGQGPEFLTYFQNEAQLEKSRLLSDRFSAERPKGSFSTLEIQRTEQGDSAMYLCASSPTAGGYEQYFGPGTRLTVT.

The J gene is TRBJ2-5, the V gene TRBV28; a possible D gene is TRBD1 (6 bases). V gave up 5 bases and J gave up 12 bases, with 19 bases separating them. CDR1 is MDHEN and CDR2 is SYDVKM in the germline V gene. This CDR3 has 13 amino acids. CDR3 loop: CASSPSNLQGKYF. The DNA of the CDR3 is TGTGCCAGCAGTCCCTCAAACTTACAGGGAAAGTACTTC. The variable domain in full, with the rest retrieved from reference TRBV28 and TRBJ2-5, is DVKVTQSSRYLVKRTGEKVFLECVQDMDHENMFWYRQDPGLGLRLIYFSYDVKMKEKGDIPEGYSVSREKKERFSLILESASTNQTSMYLCASSPSNLQGKYFGPGTRLLVL.

The rearrangement joins TRBV4-1 to TRBJ2-7; a weak D match, TRBD1 (6 bases). The CDR3 consists of 15 residues. V lost 4 bases to trimming and J lost 5 bases, with 18 bases between them. Germline V gives CDR1 MGHRA, CDR2 YSYEKL. CDR3 sequence reads: CASSLSLSGTNEQYF. The CDR3 bases are TGCGCCAGCAGCCTTTCATTATCAGGGACAAACGAGCAGTACTTC.

This chain connects TRBV20-1 to TRBJ1-2, with 10 bases identical to TRBD1. J was trimmed by 1 base and V by 4 bases; bases with no gene match: 6. This CDR3 has 15 residues. Germline V gene lookup returns CDR1 DFQATT and CDR2 SNEGSKA (reference sequence). The CDR3 reads CSAKTGGVSNYGYTF. In nucleotides, the CDR3 is TGCAGTGCTAAGACAGGGGGCGTCAGTAACTATGGCTACACCTTC.

This clonotype was counted only a few times. This rearrangement joins TRBV29-1 to TRBJ2-5; no firm D call. V lost 8 bases and J lost 1, with 20 bases in between. The CDR3 contains 15 residues. Looked up from germline, CDR1 is SQVTM and CDR2 is ANQGSEA. CDR3 coding DNA: TGCAGCTCCACTCCTCCCGGGTACCGCCAAGAGACCCAGTACTTC. Amino acids: CSSTPPGYRQETQYF.

V and J are TRBV10-3 and TRBJ1-4; D ambiguous. This CDR3 is built from 17 residues. Germline-derived CDR1 and CDR2 are ENHRY and SYGVKD. V gave up 4 bases and J gave up 0 bases, with 15 bases separating them. In nucleotides, the CDR3 is TGTGCCATCAGTGCTCGGCAGAGCTTTGCAACTAATGAAAAACTGTTTTTT. It codes for CAISARQSFATNEKLFF.

In regard to this clonotype: A junction end diverges from the germline sequence, so it may reflect a read error. V is TRBV5-6 and J is TRBJ2-1; D gene uncertain. The V gene's germline CDR1 is SGHDT and CDR2 YYEEEE. The CDR3 extends over 18 amino acids. The CDR3 reads CAGSFLGVVGSSYNEQFF. The CDR3 DNA follows: TGTGCCGGCAGCTTTCTAGGTGTCGTGGGTTCCTCCTACAATGAGCAGTTCTTC.

The chain has TRBV12-3 or TRBV12-4 and TRBJ1-5; possibly TRBD1 for D (5 bases). The CDR3 has 14 residues. V was pared by 5 bases and J by 0 bases, with 8 bases between. CDR3 coding DNA: TGTGCCAGCAGTAGACAGAATAGCAATCAGCCCCAGCATTTT. This codes for CASSRQNSNQPQHF.

The V gene is TRBV11-2, the J gene TRBJ2-1; 10 bases are shared with TRBD2. The germline CDR1 and CDR2 sequences are SGHAT and FQNNGV. The CDR3 is 19 residues long. Trimming cost V 1 base and J 7 bases; bases outside gene matches: 16. The CDR3 loop reads CASSLGHLASGSPGNEQFF. Here the CDR3 DNA reads TGTGCCAGCAGCTTAGGGCATCTGGCTAGCGGGAGCCCCGGGAATGAGCAGTTCTTC.

This clonotype was counted between two and nine times. J is TRBJ2-7 and V is TRBV29-1; D unclear. V lost 5 bases and J 0 bases, leaving 14 bases between the germline ends. The CDR3 covers 14 residues. In germline, CDR1 is SQVTM, CDR2 ANQGSEA. CDR3 DNA sequence: TGCAGCGTTACGTCGTCTTCCAGCTCCTACGAGCAGTACTTC. It specifies CSVTSSSSSYEQYF.

The chain carries TRBV20-1 and TRBJ2-1, with 9 bases identical to TRBD2. Germline values: CDR1 DFQATT, CDR2 SNEGSKA (reference sequence). J gave up 9 bases and V 8 bases, and 14 bases lay outside the gene matches. The CDR3 has 14 residues. The CDR3 nucleotides are TGCAGTATCGGGTCTAGCGGGATCCTGGGTGAGCAGTTCTTC. Amino acid sequence: CSIGSSGILGEQFF.

The chain couples TRBV25-1 to TRBJ2-4, with D possibly TRBD2 on 6 matching bases. V lost 0 bases and J 5 bases, leaving 11 bases between the germline ends. Germline V gene sequence: CDR1 MGHDK, CDR2 SYGVNS. CDR3 length equals 15 residues. The CDR3 spells CASSEYQGGQNIQYF. The CDR3 nucleotides read TGTGCCAGCAGTGAATACCAGGGAGGCCAAAACATTCAGTACTTC.

This chain uses TRBV25-1 with TRBJ1-2, with D unclear. Germline CDR1 and CDR2: MGHDK and SYGVNS. Between the trimmed V and J ends, which lost 5 bases and 7 bases, there was a span of 8 bases. This CDR3 contains 11 residues. The CDR3 spells CASSFDGGYTF. CDR3 nucleotide sequence: TGTGCCAGCAGTTTTGATGGTGGCTACACCTTC.

This chain uses TRBV3-1 with TRBJ2-5; 8 bases map to TRBD1. The end of the DNA is better explained by TRBJ2-7, so the J call may be wrong. CDR3 length: 14 amino acids. Germline CDR1 LGHDT, CDR2 YNNKEL (reference sequence). CDR3 in DNA: TGTGCCAGCAGCCCCACGACAGGGGCGAACGAGCAGTACTTC. Translating it yields CASSPTTGANEQYF.

The CDR3 nucleotides are TGTGCCAGCAGCTTCAACCCGACAGGTACCACCTACGAGCAGTACTTC. Protein product: CASSFNPTGTTYEQYF. The genes are TRBV7-9 and TRBJ2-7; D possibly corresponds to TRBD1 (6 bases). The germline V and J ends were trimmed by 3 bases and 2 bases, with 17 bases remaining between them. The CDR3 runs 16 residues. CDR1 and CDR2 (germline): SEHNR, FQNEAQ (reference sequence).

Remarks on this clonotype: The junction differs from germline at one of its ends, possibly a read error. This rearrangement joins TRBV20-1 to TRBJ2-1; maybe TRBD2 (5 bases). The CDR3 contains 13 residues. The V gene's germline CDR1 is DFQATT and CDR2 SNEGSKA (reference sequence). This CDR3 reads CSVLEGNYNEQFF. The CDR3 nucleotides are TGCAGTGTGCTAGAGGGAAACTACAACGAGCAGTTCTTC.

J is TRBJ2-1 and V is TRBV3-1; 7 nucleotides agree with TRBD1. With V trimmed by 4 bases and J by 4 bases, 7 bases remained unmatched. CDR3 length: 15 residues. Germline CDR1 reads LGHDT; CDR2 reads YNNKEL (reference sequence). CDR3 residues: CASSPSGGRYNEQFF. The CDR3 DNA follows: TGTGCCAGCAGCCCTTCAGGGGGTCGGTACAATGAGCAGTTCTTC.

This clonotype occurred many times. The CDR3 nucleotides read TGCAGCGTTGCCAGGGGAGGTGGGAAAGAGACCCAGTACTTC. Translated: CSVARGGGKETQYF. The rearrangement uses TRBV29-1 and TRBJ2-5, with D perhaps TRBD1 or TRBD2 (6 bases each). The CDR3 covers 14 residues. Germline values: CDR1 SQVTM, CDR2 ANQGSEA. The germline V and J ends were trimmed by 4 bases and 3 bases, with 15 bases remaining between them.

V gene TRBV4-1 combines with J gene TRBJ1-2, with 11 bases fitting TRBD1. In germline, CDR1 is MGHRA, CDR2 YSYEKL. V was clipped by 0 bases and J by 8 bases; unmatched bases: 5. The CDR3 has 15 residues. The CDR3 here is CASSQEERTGGGYTF. The CDR3, as DNA: TGCGCCAGCAGCCAAGAAGAGCGGACAGGGGGCGGCTACACCTTC.

The chain combines TRBV12-3 or TRBV12-4 with TRBJ1-1; D gene unclear. The CDR3 is 12 residues long. V shed 2 bases and J shed 3 bases, with 4 bases lying between them. This chain's CDR3 is CASSLTYTEAFF. CDR3 in DNA: TGTGCCAGCAGTTTAACTTACACTGAAGCTTTCTTT.

The chain uses TRBV6-5 and TRBJ1-5; D gene unclear. V was clipped by 2 bases and J by 2 bases, with 7 bases between them. The CDR3 spans 14 residues. Looked up from germline, CDR1 is MNHEY and CDR2 is SVGAGI. CDR3 sequence (DNA): TGTGCCAGCAGTTACAGGGCTGGCAATCAGCCCCAGCATTTT. This gives the protein CASSYRAGNQPQHF.

V is TRBV4-3 and J is TRBJ2-4, with D uncertain. Germline CDR1 and CDR2: LGHNA and YSLEER. This CDR3 region has 16 residues. Trimming left V 9 bases short and J 4 bases short, with 22 bases between. The CDR3 sequence: CARPNSSGCGKNIQYF. CDR3 nucleotides: TGCGCCAGGCCAAATTCATCGGGTTGTGGGAAAAACATTCAGTACTTC.

The rearrangement joins TRBV5-1 to TRBJ2-7; unclear D gene. V lost 4 bases, J lost 3 bases, and 11 bases lay in between. The CDR3 has 13 amino acids. Germline CDR1 and CDR2: SGHRS and YFSETQ. The CDR3: CASSPAPGYEQYF. The CDR3 DNA is TGCGCCAGCAGCCCCGCTCCAGGCTACGAGCAGTACTTC. Filled out from reference TRBV5-1 and TRBJ2-7, the complete variable domain reads KAGVTQTPRYLIKTRGQQVTLSCSPISGHRSVSWYQQTPGQGLQFLFEYFSETQRNKGNFPGRFSGRQFSNSRSEMNVSTLELGDSALYLCASSPAPGYEQYFGPGTRLTVT.